The 8 T cell receptor beta chains below were found in one sample sequenced in a study of blood T cell repertoires in COVID-19. Assay: immunoSEQ multiplex PCR; the TCRdb copy retains only in-frame clones and omits some. The sample records 150,000 to 200,000 clones, around 90% being singletons. Sequences were obtained from peripheral blood. All receptors come from a man aged 50 to 60 with acute or convalescent COVID-19.

In nucleotides, the CDR3 is TGTGCCAGCAGTAGAGCGGGGGGTAAGGGGAATACGCAGTATTTT. Translated: CASSRAGGKGNTQYF. V gene TRBV27 combines with J gene TRBJ2-3, with TRBD2 matching over 9 bases. Trimming took 5 bases from V and 7 from J; bases not matched to a gene: 10. The CDR3 has 15 residues. CDR1 and CDR2 (germline): MNHEY, SMNVEV (reference sequence).

In this sample, this clone turned up once. The chain combines TRBV18 with TRBJ2-1; perhaps TRBD2 as D (5 bases). The CDR3 contains 18 residues. The V gene lost 4 bases and the J gene lost 4 bases, with 23 bases spanning the gap. CDR1 is KGHSH, CDR2 LQKENI, per germline. CDR3 DNA sequence: TGTGCCAGCTCACTCAAAACTGGGCGGACTTACACATACAATGAGCAGTTCTTC. This gives the protein CASSLKTGRTYTYNEQFF.

V usage is TRBV2 and J usage is TRBJ2-3; the D is unclear. V lost 3 bases, J lost 3 bases, and 10 bases lay in between. The germline V gene has CDR1 SNHLY and CDR2 FYNNEI. This CDR3 is built from 14 residues. In nucleotides, the CDR3 is TGTGCCAGCAGTGAGGCCCAGCGAACAGATACGCAGTATTTT. It translates to CASSEAQRTDTQYF.

J is TRBJ2-1 and V is TRBV7-2; 11 bases map to TRBD2. The J segment lost 4 bases and the V segment lost 1 base, leaving 3 bases of the junction unmatched. This CDR3 comprises 16 residues. In germline, CDR1 is SGHTA, CDR2 FQGNSA. The DNA for the CDR3 is TGTGCCAGCAGCTTAGACGCTAGCGGGGGGTACAATGAGCAGTTCTTC. Translation gives CASSLDASGGYNEQFF.

The chain combines TRBV10-3 with TRBJ1-2; 10 bases map to TRBD1. The CDR3 consists of 15 residues. The germline V gene encodes CDR1 ENHRY and CDR2 SYGVKD. J lost 4 bases, V lost 11 bases, and 13 bases had no gene match. The CDR3: CASDGTGEQGYGYTF. The CDR3 DNA reads TGTGCCTCCGACGGGACAGGGGAACAGGGCTATGGCTACACCTTC.

The rearrangement links TRBV7-9 to TRBJ2-1, with D unresolved. The germline V gene has CDR1 SEHNR and CDR2 FQNEAQ (reference sequence). The V end was cut by 1 base, the J end by 8 bases, with 12 bases between. The CDR3 length is 14 residues. CDR3 sequence: CASSLGYSVDEQFF. The CDR3 nucleotides are TGTGCCAGCAGCTTAGGCTATTCGGTCGATGAGCAGTTCTTC.

This chain connects TRBV18 to TRBJ1-1; 8 bases line up with TRBD1. The CDR3 contains 14 residues. Per the germline V gene, CDR1 is KGHSH and CDR2 is LQKENI. Losses at the gene ends were 5 bases for V and 5 bases for J; bases not matched to a gene: 7. In DNA, the CDR3 is TGTGCCAGCTCAACAACAGGGGGGTGGACTGAAGCTTTCTTT. It yields the protein CASSTTGGWTEAFF.

This clone was observed a few times. This chain uses TRBV6-4 with TRBJ1-3; D is ambiguous. The germline gives CDR1 MRHNA, CDR2 SNTAGT. The V gene lost 3 bases and the J gene lost 2 bases, with 5 bases spanning the gap. The CDR3 runs to 13 residues. This chain's CDR3 is CASSEQAGNTIYF. CDR3 sequence (DNA): TGTGCCAGCAGTGAACAAGCTGGAAACACCATATATTTT.